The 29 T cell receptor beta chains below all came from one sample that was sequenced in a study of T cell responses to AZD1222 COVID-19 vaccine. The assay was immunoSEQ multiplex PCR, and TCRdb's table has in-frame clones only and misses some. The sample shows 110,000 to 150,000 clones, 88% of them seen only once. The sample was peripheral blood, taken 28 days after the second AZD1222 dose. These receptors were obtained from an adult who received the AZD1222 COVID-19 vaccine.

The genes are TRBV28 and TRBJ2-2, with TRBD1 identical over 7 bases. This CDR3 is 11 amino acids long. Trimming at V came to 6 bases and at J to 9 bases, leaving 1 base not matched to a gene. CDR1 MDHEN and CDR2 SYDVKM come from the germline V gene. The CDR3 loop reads CASRQGWELFF. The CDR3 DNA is TGTGCCAGCAGACAGGGGTGGGAGCTGTTTTTT.

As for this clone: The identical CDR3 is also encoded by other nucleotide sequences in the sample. The CDR3 here is CASSSGQYNEQFF. DNA for the CDR3: TGCGCCAGCAGCTCTGGACAGTACAATGAGCAGTTCTTC. This rearrangement joins TRBV5-1 to TRBJ2-1; a weak D match, TRBD1 (6 bases). Germline V gene data show CDR1 as SGHRS and CDR2 as YFSETQ. The CDR3 spans 13 residues. The V end was cut by 3 bases, the J end by 4 bases, with 8 bases between.

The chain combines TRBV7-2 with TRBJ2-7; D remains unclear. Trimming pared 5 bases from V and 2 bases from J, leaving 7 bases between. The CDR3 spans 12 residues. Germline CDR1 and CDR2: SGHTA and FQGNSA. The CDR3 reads CASSPSPYEQYF. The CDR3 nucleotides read TGTGCCAGCAGCCCAAGCCCCTACGAGCAGTACTTC.

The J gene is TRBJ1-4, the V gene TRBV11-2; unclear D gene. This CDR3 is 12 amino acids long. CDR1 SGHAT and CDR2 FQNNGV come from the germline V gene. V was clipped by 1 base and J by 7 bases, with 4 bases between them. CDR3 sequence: CASSLGGEKLFF. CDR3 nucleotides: TGTGCCAGCAGCTTAGGCGGTGAAAAACTGTTTTTT.

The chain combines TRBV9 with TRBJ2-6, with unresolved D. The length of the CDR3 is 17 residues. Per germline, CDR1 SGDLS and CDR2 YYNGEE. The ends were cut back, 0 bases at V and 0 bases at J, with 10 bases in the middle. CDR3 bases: TGTGCCAGCAGCGTAGAGGCGTTTTCCTCTGGGGCCAACGTCCTGACTTTC. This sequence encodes CASSVEAFSSGANVLTF.

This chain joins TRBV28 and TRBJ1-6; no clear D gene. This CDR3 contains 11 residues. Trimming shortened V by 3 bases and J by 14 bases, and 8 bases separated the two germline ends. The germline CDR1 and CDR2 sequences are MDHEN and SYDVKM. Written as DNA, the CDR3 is TGTGCCAGCAGTTTGGGCTTCTCCCTCCACTTT. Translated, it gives CASSLGFSLHF.

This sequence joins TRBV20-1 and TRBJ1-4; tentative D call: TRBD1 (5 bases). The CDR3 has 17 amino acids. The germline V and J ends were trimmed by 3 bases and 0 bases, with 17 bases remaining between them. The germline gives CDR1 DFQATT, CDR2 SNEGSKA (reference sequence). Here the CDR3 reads CSASGQGQGATNEKLFF. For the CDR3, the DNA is TGCAGTGCTAGTGGGCAAGGGCAGGGTGCAACTAATGAAAAACTGTTTTTT.

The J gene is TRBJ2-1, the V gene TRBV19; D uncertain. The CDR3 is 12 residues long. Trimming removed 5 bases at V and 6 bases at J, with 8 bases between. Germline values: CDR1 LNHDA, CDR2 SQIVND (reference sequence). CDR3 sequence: CASSWQLNEQFF. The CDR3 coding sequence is TGTGCCAGTAGTTGGCAGCTCAATGAGCAGTTCTTC.

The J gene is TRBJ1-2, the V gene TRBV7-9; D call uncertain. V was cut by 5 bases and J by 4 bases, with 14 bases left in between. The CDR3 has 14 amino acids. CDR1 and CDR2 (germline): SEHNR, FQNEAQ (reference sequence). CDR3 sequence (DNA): TGTGCCAGCAGCCCCGGGTGGGCCCCCTATGGCTACACCTTC. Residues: CASSPGWAPYGYTF.

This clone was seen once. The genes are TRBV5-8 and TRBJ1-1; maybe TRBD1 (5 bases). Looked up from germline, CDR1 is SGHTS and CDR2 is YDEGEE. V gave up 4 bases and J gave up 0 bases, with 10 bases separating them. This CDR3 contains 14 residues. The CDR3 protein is CASSAGLLNTEAFF. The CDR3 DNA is TGTGCCAGCAGCGCGGGACTACTGAACACTGAAGCTTTCTTT.

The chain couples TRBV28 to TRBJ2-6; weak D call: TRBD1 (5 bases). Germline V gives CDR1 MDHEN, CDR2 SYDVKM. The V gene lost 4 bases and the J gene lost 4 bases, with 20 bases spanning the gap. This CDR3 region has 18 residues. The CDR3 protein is CASSSQGPSSSGANVLTF. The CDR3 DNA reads TGTGCCAGCAGTTCCCAGGGTCCCTCTTCTTCGGGGGCCAACGTCCTGACTTTC.

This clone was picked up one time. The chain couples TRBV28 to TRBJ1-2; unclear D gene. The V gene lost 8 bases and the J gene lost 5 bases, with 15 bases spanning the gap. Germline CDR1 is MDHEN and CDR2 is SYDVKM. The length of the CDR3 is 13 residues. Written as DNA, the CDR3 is TGTGCCAGCGTCAGTTTAGGGAGGTATGGCTACACCTTC. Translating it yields CASVSLGRYGYTF.

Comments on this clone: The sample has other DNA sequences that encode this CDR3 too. The CDR3 reads CASSLAGNTEAFF. The CDR3 DNA follows: TGCGCCAGCAGCTTGGCCGGGAACACTGAAGCTTTCTTT. The V call is TRBV5-1, the J call TRBJ1-1, with D hard to call. The germline CDR1 and CDR2 sequences are SGHRS and YFSETQ. The germline V and J ends were trimmed by 0 bases and 1 base, with 4 bases remaining between them. This CDR3 has 13 amino acids.

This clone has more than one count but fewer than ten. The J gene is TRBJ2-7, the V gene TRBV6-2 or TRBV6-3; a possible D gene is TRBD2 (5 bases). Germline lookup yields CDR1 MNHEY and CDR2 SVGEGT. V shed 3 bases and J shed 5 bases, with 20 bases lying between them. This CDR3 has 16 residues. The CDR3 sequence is CASSYSGFGVADEQYF. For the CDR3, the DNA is TGTGCCAGCAGTTATAGTGGTTTCGGGGTGGCGGACGAGCAGTACTTC.

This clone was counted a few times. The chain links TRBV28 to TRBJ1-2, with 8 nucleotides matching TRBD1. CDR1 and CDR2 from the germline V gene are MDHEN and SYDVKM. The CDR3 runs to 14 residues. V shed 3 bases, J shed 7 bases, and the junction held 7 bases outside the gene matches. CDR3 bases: TGTGCCAGCAGTTTCGCAGGGGGCTTAGGTGGCTACACCTTC. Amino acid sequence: CASSFAGGLGGYTF.

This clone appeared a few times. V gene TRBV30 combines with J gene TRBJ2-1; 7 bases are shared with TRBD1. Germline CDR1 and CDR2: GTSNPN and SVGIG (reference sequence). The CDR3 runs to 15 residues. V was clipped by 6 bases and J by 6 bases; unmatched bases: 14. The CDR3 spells CACRTGTDVPNEQFF. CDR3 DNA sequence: TGTGCCTGCCGAACCGGGACAGATGTCCCCAATGAGCAGTTCTTC.

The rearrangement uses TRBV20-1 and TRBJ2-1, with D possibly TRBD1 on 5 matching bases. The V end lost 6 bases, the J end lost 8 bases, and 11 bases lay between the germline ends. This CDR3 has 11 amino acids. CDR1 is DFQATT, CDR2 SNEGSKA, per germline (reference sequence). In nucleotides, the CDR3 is TGCAGTGCGCCCAGGGTGCATGAGCAGTTCTTC. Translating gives CSAPRVHEQFF.

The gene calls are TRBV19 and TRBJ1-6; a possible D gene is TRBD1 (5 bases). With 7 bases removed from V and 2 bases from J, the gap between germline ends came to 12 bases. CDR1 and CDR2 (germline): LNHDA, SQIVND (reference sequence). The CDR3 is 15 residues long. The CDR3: CASTSTETYNSPLHF. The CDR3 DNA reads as TGTGCCAGTACCTCGACAGAAACCTATAATTCACCCCTCCACTTT.

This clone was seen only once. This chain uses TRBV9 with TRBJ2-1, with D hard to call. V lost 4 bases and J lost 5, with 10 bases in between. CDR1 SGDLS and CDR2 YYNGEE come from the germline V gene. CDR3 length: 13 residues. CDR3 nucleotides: TGTGCCAGCAGCCCCCGCGCAGACAATGAGCAGTTCTTC. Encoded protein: CASSPRADNEQFF.

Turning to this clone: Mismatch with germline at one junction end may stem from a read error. The DNA of the CDR3 is TGTGCCAGCGGCCAAGCGGGAGACGATGAGCAGTTCTTC. This sequence encodes CASGQAGDDEQFF. The V gene is TRBV3-1 (or the pseudogene TRBV3-2), the J gene TRBJ2-1; TRBD2 matches at 8 bases. Germline V lookup: CDR1 LGHDT, CDR2 YNNKEL (reference sequence). The CDR3 length is 13 residues.

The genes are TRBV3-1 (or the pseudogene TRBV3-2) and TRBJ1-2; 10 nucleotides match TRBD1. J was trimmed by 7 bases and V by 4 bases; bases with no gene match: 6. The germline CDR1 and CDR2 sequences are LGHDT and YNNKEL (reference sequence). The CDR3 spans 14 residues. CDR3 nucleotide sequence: TGTGCCAGCAGCCCCCGGGACAGGGGTGCTGGCTACACCTTC. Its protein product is CASSPRDRGAGYTF.

CDR3 amino acids: CASSQEVASDYSPLHF. The CDR3 coding sequence is TGCGCCAGCAGCCAAGAAGTGGCCTCCGACTATTCACCCCTCCACTTT. V usage is TRBV4-1 and J usage is TRBJ1-6; D not resolved. The V end was cut by 0 bases, the J end by 8 bases, with 14 bases between. CDR1 and CDR2 (germline): MGHRA, YSYEKL. This CDR3 region has 16 residues.

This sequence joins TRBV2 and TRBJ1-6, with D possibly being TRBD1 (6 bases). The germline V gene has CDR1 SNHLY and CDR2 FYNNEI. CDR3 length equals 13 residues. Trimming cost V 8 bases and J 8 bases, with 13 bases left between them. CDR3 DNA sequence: TGTGCCAGCGGGGGCCGGTGGGATTCACCCCTCCACTTT. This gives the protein CASGGRWDSPLHF.

As DNA, the CDR3 is TGTGCCAGTAGTATTCAGGGGGATCAGCCCCAGCATTTT. The encoded protein is CASSIQGDQPQHF. This chain links TRBV19 with TRBJ1-5; 7 nucleotides match TRBD1. The CDR3 extends over 13 amino acids. Trimming took 3 bases from V and 5 from J; bases not matched to a gene: 1. In germline, CDR1 is LNHDA, CDR2 SQIVND (reference sequence).

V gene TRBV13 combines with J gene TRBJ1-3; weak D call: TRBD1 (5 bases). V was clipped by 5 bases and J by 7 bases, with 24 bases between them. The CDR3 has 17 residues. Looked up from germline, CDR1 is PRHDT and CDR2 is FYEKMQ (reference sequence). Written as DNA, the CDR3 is TGTGCCAGCAGCCTCTCGGGGGGTAAAGGGGCGGCGAACACCATATATTTT. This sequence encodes CASSLSGGKGAANTIYF.

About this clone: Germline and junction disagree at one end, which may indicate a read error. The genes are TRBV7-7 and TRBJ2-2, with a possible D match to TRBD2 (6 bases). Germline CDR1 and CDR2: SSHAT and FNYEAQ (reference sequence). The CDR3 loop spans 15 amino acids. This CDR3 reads CASSLIGGPTGELFF. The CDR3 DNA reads TGTGCTAGCAGCCTTATAGGAGGGCCCACCGGGGAGCTGTTTTTT.

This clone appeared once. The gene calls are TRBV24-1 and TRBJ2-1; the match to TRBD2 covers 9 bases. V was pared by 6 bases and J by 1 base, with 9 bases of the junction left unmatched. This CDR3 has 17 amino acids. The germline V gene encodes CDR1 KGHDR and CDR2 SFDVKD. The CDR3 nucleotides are TGTGCCACCAGTTTAGCGGGAGCCCTGGGGTCCTACAATGAGCAGTTCTTC. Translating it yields CATSLAGALGSYNEQFF.

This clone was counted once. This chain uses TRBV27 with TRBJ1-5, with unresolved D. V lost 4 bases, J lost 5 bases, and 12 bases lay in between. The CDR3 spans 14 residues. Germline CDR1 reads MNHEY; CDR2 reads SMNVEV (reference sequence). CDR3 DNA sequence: TGTGCCAGCAGTTCCCTATTGGAGGATCAGCCCCAGCATTTT. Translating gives CASSSLLEDQPQHF.

The DNA of the CDR3 is TGTGCCAGCAGCCGGAACTATGGCTACACCTTC. It yields the protein CASSRNYGYTF. V is TRBV12-3 or TRBV12-4 and J is TRBJ1-2; no clear D gene. This CDR3 spans 11 amino acids. V lost 6 bases and J lost 2, with 4 bases in between.